The present entry profiles one TCR beta chain with its context. Measured with immunoSEQ multiplex PCR; TCRdb has only the in-frame clones, and not every one. The data hold tens of thousands of clones, with about 90% observed a single time. This record belongs to a study of T cell changes during pregnancy in multiple sclerosis. The CDR3 spans 15 residues. In germline, CDR1 is SGHVS, CDR2 FNYEAQ. V lost 6 bases and J 6 bases, leaving 17 bases between the germline ends. This rearrangement joins TRBV7-6 to TRBJ2-2, with D possibly matching TRBD2 (7 bases). Sequenced here: CD4+ T cells from peripheral blood mononuclear cells, sampled in the second trimester of pregnancy. The clonotype comes from a female donor in good health, enrolled as a control in a pregnancy study. The chain's CDR3 is CASSTWGGPSGELFF. In nucleotides, the CDR3 is TGTGCCAGCAGTACCTGGGGGGGGCCCTCCGGGGAGCTGTTTTTT.